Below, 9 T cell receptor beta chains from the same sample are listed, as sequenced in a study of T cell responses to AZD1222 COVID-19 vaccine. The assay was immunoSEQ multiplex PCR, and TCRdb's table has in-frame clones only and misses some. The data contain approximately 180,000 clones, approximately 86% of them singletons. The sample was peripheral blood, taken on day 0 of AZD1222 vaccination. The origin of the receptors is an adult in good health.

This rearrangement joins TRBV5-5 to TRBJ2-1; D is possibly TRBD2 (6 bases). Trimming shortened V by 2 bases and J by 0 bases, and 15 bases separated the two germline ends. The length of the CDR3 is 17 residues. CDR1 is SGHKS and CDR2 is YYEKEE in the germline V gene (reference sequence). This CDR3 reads CASSFAGPGSSYNEQFF. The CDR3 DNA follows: TGTGCCAGCAGCTTCGCGGGGCCCGGCAGCTCCTACAATGAGCAGTTCTTC.

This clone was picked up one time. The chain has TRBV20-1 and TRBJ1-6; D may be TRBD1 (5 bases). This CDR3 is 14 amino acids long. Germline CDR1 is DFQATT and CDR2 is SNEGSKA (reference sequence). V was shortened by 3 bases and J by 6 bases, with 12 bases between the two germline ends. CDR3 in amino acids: CSASNPQGNSPLHF. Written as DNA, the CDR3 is TGCAGTGCTAGTAATCCCCAGGGTAATTCACCCCTCCACTTT.

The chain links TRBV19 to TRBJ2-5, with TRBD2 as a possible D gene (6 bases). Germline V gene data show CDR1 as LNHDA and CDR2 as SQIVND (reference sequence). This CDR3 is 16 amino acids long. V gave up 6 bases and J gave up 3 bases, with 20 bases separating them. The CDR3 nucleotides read TGTGCCAGTAGCCACGCCCCGGGGGTCGGGGAAGAGACCCAGTACTTC. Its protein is CASSHAPGVGEETQYF.

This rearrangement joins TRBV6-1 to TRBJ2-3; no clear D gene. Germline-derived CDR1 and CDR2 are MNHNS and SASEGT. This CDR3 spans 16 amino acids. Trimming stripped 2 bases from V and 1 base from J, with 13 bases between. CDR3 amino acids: CASSEIGTGGTDTQYF. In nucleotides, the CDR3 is TGTGCCAGCAGTGAAATTGGCACTGGCGGCACAGATACGCAGTATTTT.

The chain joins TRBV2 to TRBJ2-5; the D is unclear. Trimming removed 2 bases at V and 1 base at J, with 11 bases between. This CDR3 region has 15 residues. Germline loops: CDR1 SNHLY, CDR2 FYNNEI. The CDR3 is CASSEKTEIQETQYF. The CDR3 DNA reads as TGTGCCAGCAGTGAAAAGACCGAGATCCAAGAGACCCAGTACTTC.

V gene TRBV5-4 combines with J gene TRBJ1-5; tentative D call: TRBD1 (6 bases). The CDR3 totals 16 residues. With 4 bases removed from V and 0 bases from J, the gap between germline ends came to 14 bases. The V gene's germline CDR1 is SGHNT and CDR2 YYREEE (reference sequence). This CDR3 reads CASSNGGGNSNQPQHF. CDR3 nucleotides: TGTGCCAGCAGCAACGGAGGGGGGAATAGCAATCAGCCCCAGCATTTT.

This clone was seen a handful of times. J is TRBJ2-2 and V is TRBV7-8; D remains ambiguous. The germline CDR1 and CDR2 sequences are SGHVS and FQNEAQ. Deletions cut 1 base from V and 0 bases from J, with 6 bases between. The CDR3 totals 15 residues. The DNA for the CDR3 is TGTGCCAGCAGCTTAGTTGTGGCGAACACCGGGGAGCTGTTTTTT. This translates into CASSLVVANTGELFF. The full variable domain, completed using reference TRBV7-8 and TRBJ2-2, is GAGVSQSPRYKVAKRGQDVALRCDPISGHVSLFWYQQALGQGPEFLTYFQNEAQLDKSGLPSDRFFAERPEGSVSTLKIQRTQQEDSAVYLCASSLVVANTGELFFGEGSRLTVL.

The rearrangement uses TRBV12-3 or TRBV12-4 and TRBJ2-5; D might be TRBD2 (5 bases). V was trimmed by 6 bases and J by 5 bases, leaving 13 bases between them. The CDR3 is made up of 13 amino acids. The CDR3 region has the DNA TGTGCCAGCAGCTCTAGCCTGATGGAGACCCAGTACTTC. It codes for CASSSSLMETQYF.

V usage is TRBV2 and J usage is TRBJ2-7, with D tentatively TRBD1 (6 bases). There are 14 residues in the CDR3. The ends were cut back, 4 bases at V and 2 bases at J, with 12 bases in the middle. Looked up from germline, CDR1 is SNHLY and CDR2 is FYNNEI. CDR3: CASSGSQGPYEQYF. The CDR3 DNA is TGTGCCAGCAGTGGTTCACAGGGCCCCTACGAGCAGTACTTC.